This TCR beta chain was recorded in a study of cytomegalovirus exposure and HLA in healthy donors. TCRdb's copy holds only in-frame clones and misses some; the assay was immunoSEQ multiplex PCR. The sample shows hundreds of thousands of clones, 80% to 90% of them seen only once. The germline V and J ends were trimmed by 4 bases and 5 bases, with 12 bases remaining between them. The length of the CDR3 is 14 residues. Germline CDR1 reads ENHRY; CDR2 reads SYGVKD. As for this clone: What it binds is unknown.

Broader study findings: Across donors, most TCRs were seen rarely, yet some public ones were widespread.

Material for sequencing was PBMCs. The sequence was obtained from a woman under 30 in good health and CMV-seropositive. The gene calls are TRBV10-3 and TRBJ2-1; TRBD2 might be the D (5 bases). This CDR3 is CAISATTLDNEQFF. CDR3 DNA sequence: TGTGCCATCAGTGCGACTACCCTAGACAATGAGCAGTTCTTC.